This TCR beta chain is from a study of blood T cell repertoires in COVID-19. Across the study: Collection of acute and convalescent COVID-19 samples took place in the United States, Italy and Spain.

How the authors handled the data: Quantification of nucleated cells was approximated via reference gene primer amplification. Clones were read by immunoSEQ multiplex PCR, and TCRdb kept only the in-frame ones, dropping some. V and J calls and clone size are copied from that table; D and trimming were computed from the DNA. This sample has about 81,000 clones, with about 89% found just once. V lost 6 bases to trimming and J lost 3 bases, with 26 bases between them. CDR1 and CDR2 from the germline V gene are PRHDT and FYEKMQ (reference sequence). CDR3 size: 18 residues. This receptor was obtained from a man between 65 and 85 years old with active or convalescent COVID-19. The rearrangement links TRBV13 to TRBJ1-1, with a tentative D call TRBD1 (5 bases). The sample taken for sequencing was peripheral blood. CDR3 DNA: TGTGCCAGCAGTCGTAGCGAGGTTTCCTGGGGAGGGGACACTGAAGCTTTCTTT. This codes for CASSRSEVSWGGDTEAFF.